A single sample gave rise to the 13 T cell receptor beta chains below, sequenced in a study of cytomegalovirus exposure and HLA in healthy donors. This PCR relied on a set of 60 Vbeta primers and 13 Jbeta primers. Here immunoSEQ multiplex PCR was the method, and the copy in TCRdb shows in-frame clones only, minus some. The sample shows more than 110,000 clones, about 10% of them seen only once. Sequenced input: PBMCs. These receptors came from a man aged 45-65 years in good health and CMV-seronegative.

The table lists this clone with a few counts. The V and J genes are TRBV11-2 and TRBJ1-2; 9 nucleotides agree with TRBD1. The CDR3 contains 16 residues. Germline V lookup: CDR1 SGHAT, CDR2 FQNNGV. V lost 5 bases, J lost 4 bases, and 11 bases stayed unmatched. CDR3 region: CASSPGTGTETYGYTF. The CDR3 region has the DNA TGTGCCAGCAGCCCGGGGACAGGGACGGAAACCTATGGCTACACCTTC. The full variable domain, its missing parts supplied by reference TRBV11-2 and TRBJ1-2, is EAGVAQSPRYKIIEKRQSVAFWCNPISGHATLYWYQQILGQGPKLLIQFQNNGVVDDSQLPKDRFSAERLKGVDSTLKIQPAKLEDSAVYLCASSPGTGTETYGYTFGSGTRLTVV.

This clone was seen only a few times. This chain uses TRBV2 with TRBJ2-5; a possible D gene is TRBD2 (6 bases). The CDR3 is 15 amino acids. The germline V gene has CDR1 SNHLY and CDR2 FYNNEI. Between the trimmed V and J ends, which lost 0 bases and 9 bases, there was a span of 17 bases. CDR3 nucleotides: TGTGCCAGCAGTGAAGCCCGACATACTGGGGAGGCCCAGTACTTC. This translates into CASSEARHTGEAQYF. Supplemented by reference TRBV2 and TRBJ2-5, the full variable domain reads EPEVTQTPSHQVTQMGQEVILRCVPISNHLYFYWYRQILGQKVEFLVSFYNNEISEKSEIFDDQFSVERPDGSNFTLKIRSTKLEDSAMYFCASSEARHTGEAQYFGPGTRLLVL.

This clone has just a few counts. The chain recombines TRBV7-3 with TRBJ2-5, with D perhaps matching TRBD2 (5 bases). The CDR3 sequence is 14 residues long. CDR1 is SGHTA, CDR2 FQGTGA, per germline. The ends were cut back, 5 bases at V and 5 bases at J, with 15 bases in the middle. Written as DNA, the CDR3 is TGTGCCAGCAGCCAAAGCGGAGGTCGGGAGACCCAGTACTTC. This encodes CASSQSGGRETQYF.

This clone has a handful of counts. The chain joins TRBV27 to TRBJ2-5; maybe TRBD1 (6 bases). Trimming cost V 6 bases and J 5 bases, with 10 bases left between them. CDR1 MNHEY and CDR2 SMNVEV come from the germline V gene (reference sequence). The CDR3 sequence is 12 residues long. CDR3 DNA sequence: TGTGCCAGCAGCCCCCAGGGGGAGACCCAGTACTTC. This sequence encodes CASSPQGETQYF.

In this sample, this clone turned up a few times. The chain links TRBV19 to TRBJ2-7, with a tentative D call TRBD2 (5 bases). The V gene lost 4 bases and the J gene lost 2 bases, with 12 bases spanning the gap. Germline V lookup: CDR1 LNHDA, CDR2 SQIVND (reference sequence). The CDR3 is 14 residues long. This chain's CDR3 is CASSTRGLAYEQYF. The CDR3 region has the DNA TGTGCCAGTAGTACCCGCGGGCTGGCCTACGAGCAGTACTTC.

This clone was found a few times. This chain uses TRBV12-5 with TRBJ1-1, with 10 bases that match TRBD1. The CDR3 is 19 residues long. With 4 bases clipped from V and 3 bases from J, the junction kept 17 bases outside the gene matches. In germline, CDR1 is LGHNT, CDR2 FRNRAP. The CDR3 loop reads CASGSYLRRQGAFDTEAFF. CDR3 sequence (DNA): TGTGCTAGTGGTTCCTACCTCCGGAGACAGGGGGCGTTCGACACTGAAGCTTTCTTT. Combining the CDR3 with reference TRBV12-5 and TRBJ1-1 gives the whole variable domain DARVTQTPRHKVTEMGQEVTMRCQPILGHNTVFWYRQTMMQGLELLAYFRNRAPLDDSGMPKDRFSAEMPDATLATLKIQPSEPRDSAVYFCASGSYLRRQGAFDTEAFFGQGTRLTVV.

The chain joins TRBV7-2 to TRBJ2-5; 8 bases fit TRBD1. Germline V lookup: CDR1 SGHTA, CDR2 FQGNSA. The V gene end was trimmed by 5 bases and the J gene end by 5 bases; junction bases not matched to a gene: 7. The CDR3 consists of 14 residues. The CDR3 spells CASSPGQGGETQYF. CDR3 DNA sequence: TGTGCCAGCAGCCCTGGACAGGGAGGTGAGACCCAGTACTTC.

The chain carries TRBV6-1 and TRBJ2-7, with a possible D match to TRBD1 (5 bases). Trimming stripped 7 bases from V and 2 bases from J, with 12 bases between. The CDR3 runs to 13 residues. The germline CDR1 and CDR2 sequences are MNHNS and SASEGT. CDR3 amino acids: CASNLQDPYEQYF. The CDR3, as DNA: TGTGCCAGCAACCTACAGGATCCCTACGAGCAGTACTTC.

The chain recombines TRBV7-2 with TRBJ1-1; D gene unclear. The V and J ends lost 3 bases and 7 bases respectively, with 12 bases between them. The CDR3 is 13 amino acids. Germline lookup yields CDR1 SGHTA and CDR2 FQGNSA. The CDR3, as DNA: TGTGCCAGCAGCTTGCTGAGTGAGGGTGAAGCTTTCTTT. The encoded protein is CASSLLSEGEAFF.

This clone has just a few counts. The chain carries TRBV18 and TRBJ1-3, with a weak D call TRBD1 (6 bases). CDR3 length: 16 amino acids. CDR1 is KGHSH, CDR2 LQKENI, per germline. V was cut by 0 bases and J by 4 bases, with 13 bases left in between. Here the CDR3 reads CASSPPAGVSGNTIYF. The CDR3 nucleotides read TGTGCCAGCTCACCACCGGCAGGGGTATCCGGAAACACCATATATTTT.

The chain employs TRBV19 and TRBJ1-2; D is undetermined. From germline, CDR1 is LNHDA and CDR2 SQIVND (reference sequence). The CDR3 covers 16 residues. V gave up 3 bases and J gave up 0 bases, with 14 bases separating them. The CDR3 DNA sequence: TGTGCCAGTAGTATCCCCTTCAGCGGGACTAACTATGGCTACACCTTC. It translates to CASSIPFSGTNYGYTF.

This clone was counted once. The DNA for the CDR3 is TGCGCCAGCAGCCAAGAACGGGCGACTAGCGGGAGACCCTCTCGGTACGAGCAGTACTTC. It codes for CASSQERATSGRPSRYEQYF. The J gene is TRBJ2-5, the V gene TRBV4-1; the match to TRBD2 covers 12 bases. The J call may not be correct, given that the DNA end is closer to TRBJ2-7. The CDR3 has 20 amino acids. CDR1 is MGHRA, CDR2 YSYEKL, per germline.

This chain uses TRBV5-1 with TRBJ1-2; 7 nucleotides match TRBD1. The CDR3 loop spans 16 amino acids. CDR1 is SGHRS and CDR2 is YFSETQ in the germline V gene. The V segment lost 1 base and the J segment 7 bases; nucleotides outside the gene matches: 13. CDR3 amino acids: CASSLTGAPAQGGYTF. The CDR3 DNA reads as TGCGCCAGCAGCTTGACAGGGGCCCCTGCCCAGGGTGGCTACACCTTC.